This TCR beta chain derives from a study of blood T cell repertoires in COVID-19. This clone was seen a few times. Original handling: The assay estimated nucleated cells by amplifying reference gene primers. Data came from immunoSEQ multiplex PCR; TCRdb stores just in-frame clones and leaves some out. V, J and clone size were drawn from that table, and D and trimming were deduced from the DNA. The table lists roughly 200,000 clones, approximately 85% of them singletons. With 1 base removed from V and 4 bases from J, the gap between germline ends came to 5 bases. CDR3 length equals 13 residues. Germline-derived CDR1 and CDR2 are SGHNT and YYREEE (reference sequence).

Sample: peripheral blood. The receptor's source is a woman aged 60 to 75 with acute or convalescent COVID-19. The chain joins TRBV5-4 to TRBJ2-2; D is ambiguous. CDR3 sequence reads: CASSLRSTGELFF. Written as DNA, the CDR3 is TGTGCCAGCAGCTTGAGGAGCACCGGGGAGCTGTTTTTT.